This T cell receptor (beta chain) was sequenced in a study of cytomegalovirus exposure and HLA in healthy donors. A multiplex PCR was run with 60 Vbeta primers and 13 Jbeta primers. Repertoires were generated with immunoSEQ multiplex PCR, while TCRdb's copy carries only in-frame clones and drops some. This sample has 60,000 to 75,000 clones, with more than 70% found just once. Details on this clone: Its antigen is as yet unknown.

Study-level results: Sequencing artifact likely explains a cluster of highly shared sequence variants. Most TCR sequences were seen very rarely across donors, but some public TCRs occurred in many. Reports state that TCR beta sequences accurately predicted most subjects' HLA-A and HLA-B alleles.

Between the trimmed V and J ends, which lost 3 bases and 1 base, there was a span of 4 bases. Germline V gives CDR1 SGDLS, CDR2 YYNGEE. The CDR3 runs to 12 residues. The TCR sequence derives from a woman in her thirties or forties in good health and CMV-seropositive. Sequencing input: PBMCs. The chain carries TRBV9 and TRBJ1-1; D ambiguous. CDR3 protein: CASSAENTEAFF. The CDR3 DNA reads as TGTGCCAGCAGCGCAGAGAACACTGAAGCTTTCTTT.